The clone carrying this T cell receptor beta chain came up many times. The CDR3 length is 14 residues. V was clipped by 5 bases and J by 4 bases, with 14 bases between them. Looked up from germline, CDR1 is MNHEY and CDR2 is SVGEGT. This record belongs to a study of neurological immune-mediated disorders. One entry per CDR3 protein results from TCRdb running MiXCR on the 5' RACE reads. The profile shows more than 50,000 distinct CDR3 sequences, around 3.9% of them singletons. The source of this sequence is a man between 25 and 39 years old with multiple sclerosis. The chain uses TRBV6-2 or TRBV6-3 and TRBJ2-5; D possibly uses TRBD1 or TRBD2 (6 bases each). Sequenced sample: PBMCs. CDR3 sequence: CASSNRQEGETQYF. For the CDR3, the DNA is TGTGCCAGCAGTAACCGACAGGAGGGAGAGACCCAGTACTTC.